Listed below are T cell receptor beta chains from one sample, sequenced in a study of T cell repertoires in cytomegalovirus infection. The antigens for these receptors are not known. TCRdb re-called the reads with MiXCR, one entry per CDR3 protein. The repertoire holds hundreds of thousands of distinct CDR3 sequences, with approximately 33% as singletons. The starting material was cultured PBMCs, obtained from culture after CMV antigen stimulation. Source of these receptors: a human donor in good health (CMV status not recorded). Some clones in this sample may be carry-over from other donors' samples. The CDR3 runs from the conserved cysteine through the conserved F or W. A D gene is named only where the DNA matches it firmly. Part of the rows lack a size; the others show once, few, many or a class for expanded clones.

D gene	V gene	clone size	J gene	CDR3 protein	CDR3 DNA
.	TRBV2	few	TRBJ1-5	CASSEAVWHSNQPQHF	TGTGCCAGCAGTGAAGCGGTCTGGCATAGCAATCAGCCCCAGCATTTT
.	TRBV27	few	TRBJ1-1	CASSQGVWTEAFF	TGTGCCAGCAGCCAAGGGGTTTGGACTGAAGCTTTCTTT
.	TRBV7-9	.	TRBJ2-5	CASRGTYQETQYF	TGTGCCAGCCGGGGCACGTACCAAGAGACCCAGTACTTC
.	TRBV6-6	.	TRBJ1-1	CASSYEGAEAFF	TGTGCCAGCAGTTACGAGGGGGCTGAAGCTTTCTTT
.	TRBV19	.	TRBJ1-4	CASSRSHRPATNEKLFF	TGTGCCAGTAGTCGGTCACACCGACCTGCAACTAATGAAAAACTGTTTTTT
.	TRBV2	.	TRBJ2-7	CASAQENYEQYF	TGTGCCAGCGCACAGGAAAACTACGAGCAGTACTTC
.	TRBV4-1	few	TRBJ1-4	CASSQERATGLGEKLFF	TGCGCCAGCAGCCAAGAAAGGGCGACAGGTTTGGGTGAAAAACTGTTTTTT
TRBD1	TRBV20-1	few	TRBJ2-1	CSASPGTGGRSEQFF	TGCAGTGCTAGCCCCGGGACAGGGGGGAGGAGTGAGCAGTTCTTC
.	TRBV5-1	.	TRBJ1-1	CASSPRQASDTEAFF	TGCGCCAGCAGCCCAAGACAGGCCTCGGACACTGAAGCTTTCTTT
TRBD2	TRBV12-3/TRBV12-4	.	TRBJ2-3	CASEPKGLAGGRSTDTQYF	TGTGCCAGCGAACCAAAGGGGCTAGCGGGAGGAAGGAGCACAGATACGCAGTATTTT
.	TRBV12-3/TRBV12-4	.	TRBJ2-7	CASSLGTTGQYF	TGTGCCAGCAGTTTGGGAACCACGGGGCAGTACTTC
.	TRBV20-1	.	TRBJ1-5	CSARRGEQPQHF	TGCAGTGCCCGACGAGGGGAACAGCCCCAGCATTTT
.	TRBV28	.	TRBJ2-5	CASSLLVPSSGTGQETQYF	TGTGCCAGCAGTTTATTAGTGCCATCTTCGGGGACTGGGCAAGAGACCCAGTACTTC
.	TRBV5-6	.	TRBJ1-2	CASTKRPNYGYTF	TGTGCCAGCACAAAGAGACCCAACTATGGCTACACCTTC
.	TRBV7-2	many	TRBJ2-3	CASSLAASADTQYF	TGTGCCAGCAGCTTAGCGGCTAGCGCCGATACGCAGTATTTT
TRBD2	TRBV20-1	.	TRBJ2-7	CSARVPGLAGAYEQYF	TGCAGTGCTAGAGTCCCGGGACTAGCGGGGGCCTACGAGCAGTACTTC
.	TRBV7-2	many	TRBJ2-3	CASSLNALSDTQYF	TGTGCCAGCAGCTTAAACGCTCTGTCAGATACGCAGTATTTT
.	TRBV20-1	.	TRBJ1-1	CSAWENTEAFF	TGCAGTGCCTGGGAGAACACTGAAGCTTTCTTT
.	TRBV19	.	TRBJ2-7	CASRDRNYEQYF	TGTGCCAGCAGGGACCGGAACTACGAGCAGTACTTC
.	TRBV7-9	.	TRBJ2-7	CASSYGASSDRYEQYF	TGTGCCAGCAGCTACGGCGCCAGTTCGGATAGGTACGAGCAGTACTTC
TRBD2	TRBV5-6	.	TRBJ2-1	CASSLDYPASGEGKGSYNEQFF	TGTGCCAGCAGCTTGGACTACCCCGCTAGCGGAGAGGGAAAAGGGTCCTACAATGAGCAGTTCTTC
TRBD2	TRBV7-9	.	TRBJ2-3	CASSSSGSGTDTQYF	TGTGCCAGCAGTTCGAGCGGGAGTGGCACAGATACGCAGTATTTT
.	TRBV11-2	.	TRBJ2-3	CASSRPPFSQYF	TGTGCCAGCAGCCGCCCCCCCTTTAGTCAGTATTTT
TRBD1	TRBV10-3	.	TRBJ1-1	CAISESGGQGWTEAFF	TGTGCCATCAGTGAGTCGGGAGGACAGGGGTGGACTGAAGCTTTCTTT
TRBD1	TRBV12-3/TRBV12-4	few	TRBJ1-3	CASSSGQGEGNTIYF	TGTGCCAGCAGTTCCGGACAGGGGGAAGGAAACACCATATATTTT
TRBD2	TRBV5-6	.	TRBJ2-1	CASSFRVAGGRSEQFF	TGTGCCAGCAGCTTTCGGGTAGCGGGGGGGCGGAGTGAGCAGTTCTTC
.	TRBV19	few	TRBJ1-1	CASSTRTEAFF	TGTGCCAGTAGTACTAGGACTGAAGCTTTCTTT
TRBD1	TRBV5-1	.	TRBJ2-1	CASKPGPGGSNEQFF	TGCGCCAGCAAACCGGGACCAGGGGGTTCTAATGAGCAGTTCTTC
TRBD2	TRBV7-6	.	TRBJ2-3	CASSSSTSADTQYF	TGTGCCAGCAGCTCATCCACTAGCGCGGATACGCAGTATTTT
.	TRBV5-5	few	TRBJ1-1	CASSLTAGSEAFF	TGTGCCAGCAGCTTGACGGCAGGGAGTGAAGCTTTCTTT
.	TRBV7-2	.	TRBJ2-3	CASSGPGRNTDTQYF	TGTGCCAGCAGCGGCCCGGGGCGAAACACAGATACGCAGTATTTT
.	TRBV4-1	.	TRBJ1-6	CASSQVGRLEYYNSPLHF	TGCGCCAGCAGCCAAGTGGGCCGCTTGGAGTACTATAATTCACCCCTCCACTTT
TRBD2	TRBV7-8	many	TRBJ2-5	CASSLDGGSQETQYF	TGTGCCAGCAGCTTAGACGGGGGGTCCCAAGAGACCCAGTACTTC
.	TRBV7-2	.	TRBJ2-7	CVSSLGGAFYEQYF	TGTGTCAGCAGCTTAGGAGGGGCCTTCTACGAGCAGTACTTC
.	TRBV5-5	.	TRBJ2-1	CASSSWTSGSNEQFF	TGTGCCAGCAGCTCATGGACATCGGGGAGCAATGAGCAGTTCTTC
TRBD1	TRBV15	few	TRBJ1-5	CATSRRQGGRDYSNQPQHF	TGTGCCACCAGCAGAAGACAGGGGGGTCGAGATTATAGCAATCAGCCCCAGCATTTT
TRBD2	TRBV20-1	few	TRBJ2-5	CSARAGGRETQYF	TGCAGTGCTAGGGCGGGAGGTAGAGAGACCCAGTACTTC
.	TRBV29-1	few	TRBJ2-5	CSVEDMTQETQYF	TGCAGCGTTGAGGACATGACCCAAGAGACCCAGTACTTC
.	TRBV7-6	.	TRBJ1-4	CASSSTPNEKLFF	TGTGCCAGCAGCTCGACGCCGAATGAAAAACTGTTTTTT
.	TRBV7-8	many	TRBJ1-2	CASSLGTASTYGYTF	TGTGCCAGCAGCTTAGGAACCGCTTCTACCTATGGCTACACCTTC